Below are 27 T cell receptor beta chains sequenced from a single sample in a study of technical replicates of blood from a handful of donors. Here immunoSEQ multiplex PCR was the method, and the copy in TCRdb shows in-frame clones only, minus some. The sample has over 85,000 clones, roughly 93% seen once. The specimen was T cells isolated from PBMCs. The receptors originated from a human donor in good health.

This sequence joins TRBV4-1 and TRBJ1-1, with D perhaps matching TRBD1 (6 bases). Deletions cut 5 bases from V and 0 bases from J, with 19 bases between. The germline V gene encodes CDR1 MGHRA and CDR2 YSYEKL. The CDR3 has 17 residues. Here the CDR3 DNA reads TGCGCCAGCAGCATAGGAGGACAGCCGTCCATGAACACTGAAGCTTTCTTT. Its protein product is CASSIGGQPSMNTEAFF.

The rearrangement links TRBV11-2 to TRBJ2-3; 12 bases agree with TRBD2. V trimming: 4 bases; J trimming: 6 bases; junction bases outside the gene matches: 8. CDR1 and CDR2 from the germline V gene are SGHAT and FQNNGV. The CDR3 is 16 amino acids. CDR3 DNA sequence: TGTGCCAGCAGCTCCTTTCTAGCGGGGGGGCCGGATACGCAGTATTTT. Protein: CASSSFLAGGPDTQYF.

This chain's CDR3 is CASSYGQGSYEQYF. The CDR3 DNA is TGTGCCAGCAGTTACGGGCAGGGTTCCTACGAGCAGTACTTC. The chain recombines TRBV6-5 with TRBJ2-7; weak D call: TRBD1 (5 bases). V dropped 2 bases and J dropped 1 base, with 9 bases sitting between them. The CDR3 contains 14 residues. CDR1 and CDR2 from the germline V gene are MNHEY and SVGAGI.

This chain connects TRBV6-4 to TRBJ1-2; D possibly corresponds to TRBD1 (6 bases). Germline V gene data show CDR1 as MRHNA and CDR2 as SNTAGT. This CDR3 spans 14 amino acids. V lost 6 bases, J lost 4 bases, and 15 bases lay in between. The CDR3 is CASRSDSLGYGYTF. The CDR3 coding sequence is TGTGCCAGCAGATCGGACAGTCTGGGCTATGGCTACACCTTC.

V and J are TRBV10-3 and TRBJ2-3, with a possible D match to TRBD1 (6 bases). Deletions cut 9 bases from V and 1 base from J, with 20 bases between. This CDR3 is 16 amino acids long. Germline-derived CDR1 and CDR2 are ENHRY and SYGVKD. The CDR3 bases are TGTGCCATTTCCTTAGCAGGGGCAGGTCGCACAGATACGCAGTATTTT. This gives the protein CAISLAGAGRTDTQYF.

The V gene is TRBV19, the J gene TRBJ1-1, with 7 bases identical to TRBD1. V lost 4 bases and J lost 0; bases outside the gene matches: 2. This CDR3 is 14 amino acids long. Germline assignment: CDR1 LNHDA and CDR2 SQIVND (reference sequence). The CDR3 is CASSTTGMNTEAFF. Written as DNA, the CDR3 is TGTGCCAGTAGTACGACAGGGATGAACACTGAAGCTTTCTTT.

The genes are TRBV7-9 and TRBJ2-3; D not certain. Germline V gene lookup returns CDR1 SEHNR and CDR2 FQNEAQ (reference sequence). This CDR3 has 13 amino acids. With 4 bases removed from V and 1 base from J, the gap between germline ends came to 6 bases. CDR3 sequence reads: CASSSPGTDTQYF. DNA for the CDR3: TGTGCCAGCAGCTCCCCCGGCACAGATACGCAGTATTTT.

The rearrangement joins TRBV7-9 to TRBJ1-2, with D possibly being TRBD1 (5 bases). CDR3 length: 15 residues. V lost 5 bases and J 4 bases, leaving 17 bases between the germline ends. CDR1 is SEHNR, CDR2 FQNEAQ, per germline (reference sequence). The CDR3 protein is CASSPPGVRGYGYTF. For the CDR3, the DNA is TGTGCCAGCAGCCCCCCGGGTGTAAGGGGCTATGGCTACACCTTC.

The chain combines TRBV27 with TRBJ2-7; TRBD1 matches 8 bases. Germline V gene sequence: CDR1 MNHEY, CDR2 SMNVEV (reference sequence). CDR3 size: 15 residues. V gave up 5 bases and J gave up 6 bases; unmatched junction bases: 12. CDR3 region: CASSPVGQGAGEQYF. CDR3 DNA sequence: TGTGCCAGCAGTCCCGTGGGGCAGGGGGCGGGCGAGCAGTACTTC.

This rearrangement joins TRBV29-1 to TRBJ1-1; TRBD1 is a possible D gene (5 bases). The CDR3 consists of 16 residues. Germline V gene data show CDR1 as SQVTM and CDR2 as ANQGSEA. V shed 4 bases and J shed 1 base, with 19 bases lying between them. The CDR3 is CSVVGRVKSRNTEAFF. The CDR3 DNA sequence: TGCAGCGTTGTCGGCAGGGTTAAGAGTAGGAACACTGAAGCTTTCTTT.

As DNA, the CDR3 is TGTGCCAGCAGCTTAGTTGGACAGGGACTATTGAACACTGAAGCTTTCTTT. Translation gives CASSLVGQGLLNTEAFF. The rearrangement joins TRBV7-9 to TRBJ1-1, with TRBD1 matching over 8 bases. Germline CDR1 and CDR2: SEHNR and FQNEAQ (reference sequence). With 1 base clipped from V and 0 bases from J, the junction kept 7 bases outside the gene matches. This CDR3 comprises 17 residues.

V and J are TRBV9 and TRBJ2-5, with 14 bases identical to TRBD2. V dropped 4 bases and J dropped 7; count of bases not matched to a gene: 9. Germline CDR1 is SGDLS and CDR2 is YYNGEE. This CDR3 has 16 residues. The CDR3 protein is CASSFGTSGRSGTQYF. The CDR3 nucleotides are TGTGCCAGCAGCTTCGGGACTAGCGGGAGATCGGGGACCCAGTACTTC.

The chain employs TRBV6-5 and TRBJ1-2; D may be TRBD1 (6 bases). The CDR3 runs 13 residues. Germline CDR1 MNHEY, CDR2 SVGAGI. Deletions cut 7 bases from V and 6 bases from J, with 15 bases between. CDR3 nucleotide sequence: TGTGCCAGCAAAAAACAGGGATTGCATGGCTACACCTTC. Translation gives CASKKQGLHGYTF.

This chain uses TRBV30 with TRBJ2-1; D perhaps matches TRBD1 (5 bases). The CDR3 has 13 residues. Looked up from germline, CDR1 is GTSNPN and CDR2 is SVGIG (reference sequence). Trimming removed 0 bases at V and 8 bases at J, with 11 bases between. The CDR3 DNA sequence: TGTGCCTGGAGTGTACAATGGGGCTATGAGCAGTTCTTC. Translating it yields CAWSVQWGYEQFF.

The chain links TRBV5-1 to TRBJ2-7, with 9 bases aligning to TRBD1. CDR1 SGHRS and CDR2 YFSETQ come from the germline V gene. V shed 5 bases, J shed 0 bases, and the junction held 9 bases outside the gene matches. The CDR3 is 16 residues long. CDR3 sequence: CASRLITGGSSYEQYF. As DNA, the CDR3 is TGCGCCAGCAGGCTAATCACAGGGGGCTCCTCCTACGAGCAGTACTTC.

The V gene is TRBV6-1, the J gene TRBJ2-7, with 11 bases that match TRBD2. Germline V lookup: CDR1 MNHNS, CDR2 SASEGT. The CDR3 spans 17 residues. V lost 2 bases and J lost 3; bases outside the gene matches: 9. CDR3 sequence (DNA): TGTGCCAGCAGTGAACTAGCGGGGGGCACACAGAGCTACGAGCAGTACTTC. Translated, it gives CASSELAGGTQSYEQYF.

The rearrangement joins TRBV23-1 to TRBJ2-5; tentatively, D is TRBD1 (6 bases). TRBV23-1 carries the ORF label, with uncertain function. The CDR3 totals 17 residues. Trimming pared 3 bases from V and 0 bases from J, leaving 17 bases between. This CDR3 is CASSHPPGHSYQETQYF. In DNA form, the CDR3 reads TGCGCCAGCAGTCATCCCCCGGGACACTCGTACCAAGAGACCCAGTACTTC.

The genes are TRBV9 and TRBJ2-3; 9 bases agree with TRBD2. The CDR3 extends over 16 amino acids. Germline CDR1 and CDR2: SGDLS and YYNGEE. V was pared by 0 bases and J by 3 bases, with 5 bases of the junction left unmatched. The CDR3 DNA reads as TGTGCCAGCAGCGTAGGCGGCGGGAGGGAGACAGATACGCAGTATTTT. This codes for CASSVGGGRETDTQYF.

This clone has more than one count but fewer than ten. The chain combines TRBV30 with TRBJ1-1; D remains unclear. Trimming removed 5 bases at V and 4 bases at J, with 11 bases between. The CDR3 has 12 amino acids. The germline CDR1 and CDR2 sequences are GTSNPN and SVGIG (reference sequence). This CDR3 reads CAWWLRGTEAFF. The CDR3 DNA sequence: TGTGCCTGGTGGCTACGGGGCACTGAAGCTTTCTTT.

The rearrangement joins TRBV7-6 to TRBJ2-7; the match to TRBD2 covers 11 bases. Germline lookup yields CDR1 SGHVS and CDR2 FNYEAQ. The CDR3 is 15 residues long. J gave up 2 bases and V 4 bases, and 4 bases lay outside the gene matches. CDR3 DNA sequence: TGTGCCAGCAGCTCCGGGACTAGCGGAACCTACGAGCAGTACTTC. It yields the protein CASSSGTSGTYEQYF. The entire variable domain, with the rest obtained from reference TRBV7-6 and TRBJ2-7, is as follows: GAGVSQSPRYKVTKRGQDVALRCDPISGHVSLYWYRQALGQGPEFLTYFNYEAQQDKSGLPNDRFSAERPEGSISTLTIQRTEQRDSAMYRCASSSGTSGTYEQYFGPGTRLTVT.

The chain uses TRBV6-1 and TRBJ2-5; maybe TRBD2 (6 bases). V lost 1 base, J lost 1 base, and 10 bases lay in between. This CDR3 spans 15 amino acids. Germline V CDR1 and CDR2: MNHNS, SASEGT. CDR3 in DNA: TGTGCCAGCAGTGAAGAGTTGGGGGGCCAAGAGACCCAGTACTTC. Translation gives CASSEELGGQETQYF.

The rearrangement joins TRBV5-5 to TRBJ1-5, with D unclear. Trimming took off 0 bases at V and 9 bases at J, with 10 bases between the two ends. Germline lookup yields CDR1 SGHKS and CDR2 YYEKEE (reference sequence). The CDR3 length is 13 residues. In DNA form, the CDR3 reads TGTGCCAGCAGCTTGGCGGAGGGTGCGCCCCAGCATTTT. This translates into CASSLAEGAPQHF.

V gene TRBV4-1 combines with J gene TRBJ2-3, with 7 bases matching TRBD1. V gave up 4 bases and J gave up 2 bases; unmatched junction bases: 9. Germline values: CDR1 MGHRA, CDR2 YSYEKL. The CDR3 runs to 16 residues. The CDR3 region has the DNA TGCGCCAGCAGCCTCTCCGGGACAGATAACACAGATACGCAGTATTTT. It translates to CASSLSGTDNTDTQYF.

The gene calls are TRBV11-3 and TRBJ2-2, with a weak D call TRBD1 (6 bases). V dropped 1 base and J dropped 4 bases, with 7 bases sitting between them. The CDR3 is 14 amino acids. Per the germline V gene, CDR1 is SGHNT and CDR2 is YENEEA. CDR3 coding DNA: TGTGCCAGCAGCTTAGCAGGGGCCACCGGGGAGCTGTTTTTT. Its translation is CASSLAGATGELFF. Complete variable domain (other parts from reference TRBV11-3 and TRBJ2-2): EAGVVQSPRYKIIEKKQPVAFWCNPISGHNTLYWYLQNLGQGPELLIRYENEEAVDDSQLPKDRFSAERLKGVDSTLKIQPAELGDSAVYLCASSLAGATGELFFGEGSRLTVL.

The chain joins TRBV5-1 to TRBJ2-1, with D tentatively TRBD1 (5 bases). Between the trimmed V and J ends, which lost 4 bases and 8 bases, there was a span of 16 bases. The CDR3 totals 14 residues. Germline values: CDR1 SGHRS, CDR2 YFSETQ. The CDR3 loop reads CASSVSYRGDEQFF. In nucleotides, the CDR3 is TGCGCCAGCAGCGTTTCCTATAGGGGCGATGAGCAGTTCTTC.

The chain joins TRBV28 to TRBJ2-4, with 7 bases aligning to TRBD1. The germline gives CDR1 MDHEN, CDR2 SYDVKM. The length of the CDR3 is 13 residues. The V gene end was trimmed by 8 bases and the J gene end by 9 bases; junction bases not matched to a gene: 10. This chain's CDR3 is CASYKTGPSIQYF. CDR3 in DNA: TGTGCCAGCTATAAGACAGGGCCCAGCATTCAGTACTTC. Filled out from reference TRBV28 and TRBJ2-4, the complete variable domain reads DVKVTQSSRYLVKRTGEKVFLECVQDMDHENMFWYRQDPGLGLRLIYFSYDVKMKEKGDIPEGYSVSREKKERFSLILESASTNQTSMYLCASYKTGPSIQYFGAGTRLSVL.

This clone was seen only once. This sequence joins TRBV5-1 and TRBJ2-1, with a weak D call TRBD1 (5 bases). CDR1 SGHRS and CDR2 YFSETQ come from the germline V gene. The CDR3 loop spans 15 amino acids. With 4 bases removed from V and 13 bases from J, the gap between germline ends came to 24 bases. The CDR3 DNA sequence: TGCGCCAGCAGCCCCCGACCCTCATGGCCAGGGAATCAGTTCTTC. It yields the protein CASSPRPSWPGNQFF. Together with reference TRBV5-1 and TRBJ2-1, the CDR3 gives the full variable domain: KAGVTQTPRYLIKTRGQQVTLSCSPISGHRSVSWYQQTPGQGLQFLFEYFSETQRNKGNFPGRFSGRQFSNSRSEMNVSTLELGDSALYLCASSPRPSWPGNQFFGPGTRLTVL.